This TCR beta chain was identified in a study of blood T cell repertoires in COVID-19. The wider study: Acute-phase and convalescent COVID-19 samples originated in the United States, Italy and Spain.

This clone was observed once. CDR3 length: 16 amino acids. The germline gives CDR1 LGHDT, CDR2 YNNKEL (reference sequence). Losses at the gene ends were 3 bases for V and 6 bases for J; bases not matched to a gene: 8. As processed by the authors: Cell counts per sample came from amplifying reference gene primers. Profiling relied on immunoSEQ multiplex PCR, and the TCRdb table lists in-frame clones only, not all of them. V and J calls and clone size are copied from that table; D and trimming were computed from the DNA. Of more than 250,000 clones detected, 65% to 90% appear once; the ten largest clones hold approximately 5.1%.

The sample comprised peripheral blood. The receptor's source is a man in his fifties or sixties with active or convalescent COVID-19. The rearrangement joins TRBV3-1 (or the pseudogene TRBV3-2) to TRBJ2-3; 11 bases fit TRBD1. The CDR3 DNA reads TGTGCCAGCAGCCAGACCGGGACAGGGGGTTGGGATACGCAGTATTTT. Translating it yields CASSQTGTGGWDTQYF.